Below, one T cell receptor (beta chain) is given with its context. Antigen specificity is unknown. Profiled with immunoSEQ multiplex PCR; TCRdb holds only in-frame clones, not every one. Among about 140,000 clones, 86% were seen once, and the ten largest hold more than 4.5%. The entry originates in a study of Ad26.COV2.S vaccination and SARS-CoV-2 variants. Study results and limitations: Analyses of TCR breadth and depth may have underestimated total T cell responses. Comparable non-spike TCR breadth was observed in vaccine and placebo recipients.

This sequence was found in a human donor who had recovered from COVID-19. The input for sequencing was peripheral blood, taken after recovery from COVID-19.

The CDR3 sequence is CATSRVMIGGLNTEAFF. CDR3 bases: TGTGCCACCAGCAGAGTAATGATAGGGGGCTTGAACACTGAAGCTTTCTTT. J is TRBJ1-1 and V is TRBV15; 7 nucleotides agree with TRBD1. Per germline, CDR1 LNHNV and CDR2 YYDKDF (reference sequence). V was clipped by 1 base and J by 0 bases; unmatched bases: 8. The CDR3 has 17 residues. The whole variable domain, filled in from reference TRBV15 and TRBJ1-1, reads DAMVIQNPRYQVTQFGKPVTLSCSQTLNHNVMYWYQQKSSQAPKLLFHYYDKDFNNEADTPDNFQSRRPNTSFCFLDIRSPGLGDTAMYLCATSRVMIGGLNTEAFFGQGTRLTVV.